The next 32 T cell receptor beta chains were all read from a single sample in a study of response to subunit inactivated influenza vaccine. TCRdb analysed the RT-PCR reads with MiXCR anew, one entry per CDR3 protein. The sample has roughly 700,000 distinct CDR3 sequences, about 15% seen once; the top ten hold 5.5% to 8%. Material: PBMCs from blood, obtained approximately 15 days before vaccination. These receptors were obtained from a man aged 50 or older who received an inactivated influenza vaccine.

This clonotype was observed a few times. This chain connects TRBV27 to TRBJ2-7, with 7 bases identical to TRBD2. The junction had 4 bases not matched to a gene; V was cut back by 0 bases and J by 2 bases. Germline CDR1 is MNHEY and CDR2 is SMNVEV (reference sequence). This CDR3 region has 15 residues. The CDR3 region is CASSLSGTIAYEQYF. Written as DNA, the CDR3 is TGTGCCAGCAGTTTATCCGGGACTATCGCCTACGAGCAGTACTTC.

The CDR3 reads CASSFGLAGLYNEQFF. The CDR3 nucleotides are TGTGCCAGCAGCTTTGGACTAGCGGGCCTCTACAATGAGCAGTTCTTC. The chain uses TRBV7-6 and TRBJ2-1; 11 bases fit TRBD2. CDR3 length equals 16 residues. V was pared by 3 bases and J by 3 bases, with 4 bases of the junction left unmatched. The germline gives CDR1 SGHVS, CDR2 FNYEAQ.

The chain carries TRBV30 and TRBJ1-1; D is unresolved. V dropped 4 bases and J dropped 0 bases, with 9 bases sitting between them. The germline V gene has CDR1 GTSNPN and CDR2 SVGIG (reference sequence). This CDR3 has 13 amino acids. The CDR3 spells CAWTEPMNTEAFF. The CDR3, as DNA: TGTGCCTGGACGGAACCAATGAACACTGAAGCTTTCTTT.

This clonotype was detected ten times or more. The rearrangement links TRBV6-5 to TRBJ2-3; 10 bases map to TRBD2. V lost 0 bases and J lost 7; bases outside the gene matches: 13. CDR3 length: 18 amino acids. Germline V gene lookup returns CDR1 MNHEY and CDR2 SVGAGI. The CDR3 spells CASSYSPAGTSEGNTQYF. CDR3 coding DNA: TGTGCCAGCAGTTACTCCCCCGCCGGGACTAGCGAGGGGAATACGCAGTATTTT.

This clonotype was seen at least ten times. This chain connects TRBV10-3 to TRBJ2-1, with D possibly matching TRBD1 (6 bases). Germline values: CDR1 ENHRY, CDR2 SYGVKD. This CDR3 has 13 residues. V dropped 6 bases and J dropped 6 bases, with 12 bases sitting between them. CDR3 sequence: CAIRGTGSNEQFF. CDR3 sequence (DNA): TGTGCCATCAGGGGCACAGGGTCCAATGAGCAGTTCTTC.

The chain links TRBV6-1 to TRBJ2-2; D is ambiguous. The CDR3 loop spans 13 amino acids. Germline V gives CDR1 MNHNS, CDR2 SASEGT. Trimming removed 5 bases at V and 5 bases at J, with 9 bases between. CDR3 bases: TGTGCCAGCAGTCAGATGGGGACCGGGGAGCTGTTTTTT. This sequence encodes CASSQMGTGELFF.

This rearrangement joins TRBV29-1 to TRBJ2-1; 14 positions match TRBD2. Trimming took 4 bases from V and 7 from J; bases not matched to a gene: 9. The CDR3 has 16 residues. Germline V CDR1 and CDR2: SQVTM, ANQGSEA. The CDR3 sequence is CSVGGLAGVLVNEQFF. In nucleotides, the CDR3 is TGCAGCGTTGGGGGACTAGCGGGAGTCTTAGTGAATGAGCAGTTCTTC.

The chain employs TRBV20-1 and TRBJ2-3; 8 bases map to TRBD2. V lost 4 bases and J lost 5; bases outside the gene matches: 8. There are 14 residues in the CDR3. In germline, CDR1 is DFQATT, CDR2 SNEGSKA (reference sequence). CDR3 sequence (DNA): TGCAGTGCTACTTCGGGGGGGTCGGGAGATACGCAGTATTTT. Its translation: CSATSGGSGDTQYF.

This clonotype was counted a few times. The chain couples TRBV5-1 to TRBJ2-7; D call uncertain. V lost 4 bases to trimming and J lost 5 bases, with 19 bases between them. The CDR3 covers 15 residues. Per germline, CDR1 SGHRS and CDR2 YFSETQ. The CDR3 reads CASSKKTLSVDEQYF. CDR3 sequence (DNA): TGCGCCAGCAGCAAAAAAACTCTAAGCGTCGACGAGCAGTACTTC.

The V gene is TRBV6-5, the J gene TRBJ1-2, with TRBD1 matching over 9 bases. CDR1 and CDR2 (germline): MNHEY, SVGAGI. This CDR3 spans 14 amino acids. Trimming at V came to 4 bases and at J to 8 bases, leaving 8 bases not matched to a gene. CDR3 coding DNA: TGTGCCAGCAGTTCTCTTGGACAGGGGACCGGCTACACCTTC. Protein sequence: CASSSLGQGTGYTF.

CDR3 sequence: CASSLAQGGEYTEAFF. In DNA form, the CDR3 reads TGCGCCAGCAGCTTGGCCCAAGGGGGCGAATACACTGAAGCTTTCTTT. The chain has TRBV5-1 and TRBJ1-1; 7 bases fit TRBD1. Germline lookup yields CDR1 SGHRS and CDR2 YFSETQ. CDR3 size: 16 residues. Trimming at V came to 0 bases and at J to 3 bases, leaving 8 bases not matched to a gene.

This clonotype came up a few times. V is TRBV4-1 and J is TRBJ1-1; 7 bases are a match to TRBD1. The CDR3 extends over 13 amino acids. Germline V gene sequence: CDR1 MGHRA, CDR2 YSYEKL. Trimming took 0 bases from V and 10 from J; bases not matched to a gene: 5. CDR3 loop: CASSQDTGAGAFF. In DNA, the CDR3 is TGCGCCAGCAGCCAAGATACAGGGGCGGGAGCTTTCTTT.

This clonotype was recorded a few times. The chain combines TRBV12-3 or TRBV12-4 with TRBJ2-1, with D tentatively TRBD1 or TRBD2 (5 bases each). The CDR3 extends over 14 amino acids. The ends were cut back, 6 bases at V and 5 bases at J, with 14 bases in the middle. CDR3 protein: CASREGSLDNEQFF. The CDR3 nucleotides read TGTGCCAGCAGAGAGGGGTCGTTAGACAATGAGCAGTTCTTC.

The V and J genes are TRBV20-1 and TRBJ2-7; D is possibly TRBD2 (7 bases). This CDR3 has 17 residues. V was trimmed by 0 bases and J by 0 bases, leaving 18 bases between them. The V gene's germline CDR1 is DFQATT and CDR2 SNEGSKA (reference sequence). The CDR3 sequence: CSARDRKGGTISYEQYF. DNA of the CDR3: TGCAGTGCTAGAGATCGGAAGGGGGGGACAATCTCCTACGAGCAGTACTTC.

The chain joins TRBV6-1 to TRBJ1-6; the match to TRBD1 covers 9 bases. This CDR3 is built from 16 residues. Unmatched junction bases numbered 14, after V lost 7 bases and J lost 10 bases. Looked up from germline, CDR1 is MNHNS and CDR2 is SASEGT. CDR3 sequence (DNA): TGTGCCAGCACTAATCCAACCGGGACAGGGAAGTCACCCCTCCACTTT. It is translated as CASTNPTGTGKSPLHF.

This clonotype was detected only a few times. This chain joins TRBV20-1 and TRBJ2-1, with D possibly called TRBD1 or TRBD2 (5 bases each). Per the germline V gene, CDR1 is DFQATT and CDR2 is SNEGSKA (reference sequence). Trimming pared 3 bases from V and 7 bases from J, leaving 16 bases between. CDR3 length: 14 residues. Written as DNA, the CDR3 is TGCAGTGCTAGTACCGGGACCACGGTAAATGAGCAGTTCTTC. It encodes CSASTGTTVNEQFF.

This clonotype was seen a few times. The J gene is TRBJ1-1, the V gene TRBV12-3 or TRBV12-4; 7 bases map to TRBD1. V trimming: 6 bases; J trimming: 6 bases; junction bases outside the gene matches: 7. The CDR3 loop spans 13 amino acids. CDR3 coding DNA: TGTGCCAGCAGAACTACAGGGGAAGCTGAAGCTTTCTTT. Residues: CASRTTGEAEAFF.

This clonotype was counted between two and nine times. CDR3 protein: CASEPDRVNTGELFF. The CDR3 DNA reads as TGCGCCAGCGAACCGGACAGGGTGAACACCGGGGAGCTGTTTTTT. The J gene is TRBJ2-2, the V gene TRBV10-2, with 8 bases aligning to TRBD1. In germline, CDR1 is WSHSY, CDR2 SAAADI. CDR3 length: 15 amino acids. Germline trimming cut 8 bases from V and 1 base from J; bases unmatched to any gene: 6.

This clonotype was counted a few times. The chain recombines TRBV2 with TRBJ2-4, with D maybe TRBD1 (6 bases). The germline gives CDR1 SNHLY, CDR2 FYNNEI. V dropped 9 bases and J dropped 0 bases, with 15 bases sitting between them. The CDR3 sequence is 15 residues long. As DNA, the CDR3 is TGTGCCAGTAGTTCGGACAGTTTAGCCAAAAACATTCAGTACTTC. Its translation is CASSSDSLAKNIQYF.

In its sample, this clonotype was seen a few times. This rearrangement joins TRBV7-2 to TRBJ2-5, with TRBD2 as a possible D gene (6 bases). The CDR3 runs 16 residues. The ends were cut back, 5 bases at V and 5 bases at J, with 21 bases in the middle. Looked up from germline, CDR1 is SGHTA and CDR2 is FQGNSA. Written as DNA, the CDR3 is TGTGCCAGCAGCCCTAGCTTTTCCGGGGCGGGGGAGACCCAGTACTTC. It codes for CASSPSFSGAGETQYF.

There are a few counts of this clonotype. V and J are TRBV29-1 and TRBJ1-1, with D hard to call. CDR1 is SQVTM and CDR2 is ANQGSEA in the germline V gene. Trimming stripped 7 bases from V and 1 base from J, with 10 bases between. The CDR3 length is 12 residues. CDR3 in DNA: TGCAGCGCCGGACGGGAGAACACTGAAGCTTTCTTT. Its protein is CSAGRENTEAFF.

The V call is TRBV12-3 or TRBV12-4, the J call TRBJ1-2; D remains ambiguous. The V gene lost 4 bases and the J gene lost 1 base, with 7 bases spanning the gap. CDR3 size: 13 residues. The CDR3 loop reads CASSSGVNYGYTF. CDR3 nucleotide sequence: TGTGCCAGCAGTTCGGGAGTTAACTATGGCTACACCTTC.

In this sample, this clonotype turned up a few times. The genes are TRBV2 and TRBJ2-3; possibly TRBD1 for D (5 bases). V was clipped by 2 bases and J by 5 bases, with 8 bases between them. Germline values: CDR1 SNHLY, CDR2 FYNNEI. The CDR3 runs 13 residues. The CDR3 loop is CASSEQGLDTQYF. The CDR3 DNA reads as TGTGCCAGCAGTGAACAGGGATTAGATACGCAGTATTTT.

The rearrangement uses TRBV5-1 and TRBJ2-5; a possible D gene is TRBD1 (6 bases). The CDR3 runs to 13 residues. CDR1 and CDR2 from the germline V gene are SGHRS and YFSETQ. The V gene lost 7 bases and the J gene lost 1 base, with 11 bases spanning the gap. CDR3 nucleotide sequence: TGCGCCAGCTCCGGACAGATCCAAGAGACCCAGTACTTC. Amino acids: CASSGQIQETQYF.

This clonotype has just a few counts. The gene calls are TRBV29-1 and TRBJ2-5; 8 nucleotides match TRBD1. V trimming: 6 bases; J trimming: 3 bases; junction bases outside the gene matches: 3. Germline V CDR1 and CDR2: SQVTM, ANQGSEA. The CDR3 has 12 amino acids. In DNA form, the CDR3 reads TGCAGCGTCCGGACAGGGAAAGAGACCCAGTACTTC. Encoded protein: CSVRTGKETQYF.

The chain recombines TRBV25-1 with TRBJ2-7; 7 nucleotides agree with TRBD1. CDR3 length: 14 residues. The J segment lost 3 bases and the V segment lost 8 bases, leaving 10 bases of the junction unmatched. Germline CDR1 reads MGHDK; CDR2 reads SYGVNS. CDR3 protein: CASGPGQRDYEQYF. CDR3 in DNA: TGTGCCAGCGGACCGGGACAGAGGGACTACGAGCAGTACTTC.

This sequence joins TRBV6-5 and TRBJ1-2; perhaps TRBD1 as D (5 bases). The CDR3 totals 17 residues. Germline assignment: CDR1 MNHEY and CDR2 SVGAGI. V was pared by 2 bases and J by 0 bases, with 16 bases between. In DNA, the CDR3 is TGTGCCAGCAGTTACCGGACCGGGACTGTGGCTAACTATGGCTACACCTTC. Translating gives CASSYRTGTVANYGYTF.

This rearrangement joins TRBV6-1 to TRBJ2-2; the match to TRBD2 covers 8 bases. Germline CDR1 reads MNHNS; CDR2 reads SASEGT. The V gene end was trimmed by 10 bases and the J gene end by 3 bases; junction bases not matched to a gene: 4. The CDR3 totals 13 residues. This CDR3 is CATYSGDTGELFF. CDR3 in DNA: TGTGCCACATATAGCGGGGACACCGGGGAGCTGTTTTTT.

This chain links TRBV28 with TRBJ2-1; maybe TRBD2 (5 bases). CDR1 MDHEN and CDR2 SYDVKM come from the germline V gene. With 1 base removed from V and 0 bases from J, the gap between germline ends came to 13 bases. There are 17 residues in the CDR3. The CDR3 DNA reads TGTGCCAGCAGTTTATTGGCTAGCCGGAGCTCCTACAATGAGCAGTTCTTC. It specifies CASSLLASRSSYNEQFF.

The rearrangement links TRBV9 to TRBJ2-5; 7 nucleotides match TRBD2. The CDR3 has 15 residues. Germline trimming cut 3 bases from V and 2 bases from J; bases unmatched to any gene: 7. Germline V lookup: CDR1 SGDLS, CDR2 YYNGEE. DNA for the CDR3: TGTGCCAGCAGCGCGGGCGGGGGAAAGCAAGAGACCCAGTACTTC. It yields the protein CASSAGGGKQETQYF.

The J gene is TRBJ2-2, the V gene TRBV7-9, with 10 bases lining up with TRBD1. After removal of 3 bases from V and 3 bases from J, the junction contained 7 bases not matched to a gene. CDR3 size: 17 residues. Per germline, CDR1 SEHNR and CDR2 FQNEAQ (reference sequence). The CDR3 DNA follows: TGTGCCAGCAGCTTCAGGACAGGGGGAAACTACACCGGGGAGCTGTTTTTT. Its protein is CASSFRTGGNYTGELFF.

This sequence joins TRBV20-1 and TRBJ2-4; TRBD1 aligns across 9 bases. The CDR3 has 14 amino acids. Germline lookup yields CDR1 DFQATT and CDR2 SNEGSKA (reference sequence). The ends lost 0 bases at V and 7 bases at J; junction bases unmatched: 4. The CDR3, as DNA: TGCAGTGCTAGAGAGGGGACAGGGATGAACATTCAGTACTTC. The encoded protein is CSAREGTGMNIQYF.